These 27 T cell receptor beta chains were sequenced from one sample in a study of CD8+CD57+ T cells in acquired aplastic anemia listed by TCRdb under 2018. The instrument was an Illumina HiSeq 2000. Genomic DNA was used as template for profiling of TCR beta VDJ combinations and CDR3 sequences. TCRdb's own reprocessing of the public reads used fastp at Q25 and MiXCR and kept productive beta chains. CDR3 protein duplicates are merged, each entry listing the most common genes and DNA. This sample holds 300,000 or so distinct CDR3 sequences; roughly 53% were observed only once. 1.3% of the sample goes to the ten largest clones. Expansion of CD8+CD57+ cells had been shown by flow cytometry in the patients chosen for sequencing. The sample consisted of sorted CD4+, CD8+, or CD8+CD57+ T cells (not recorded which) from PBMCs. The source of these receptors is a human donor with aplastic anemia.

Concerning this clonotype itself: A clone one base away is much larger, so this may be a read error. The DNA is left out, because the CDR3 cannot be placed on it with certainty; the CDR3 is given as TCRdb lists it. V gene TRBV6-5 combines with J gene TRBJ1-2; the tabulated D call, TRBD1, remains unverified against the DNA. A total of 13 residues make up the CDR3, ends included. Germline V gene lookup returns CDR1 MNHEY and CDR2 SVGAGI. The CDR3 is CATKPTGGYGCTF.

The chain recombines TRBV6-2 or TRBV6-3 with TRBJ2-1; the match to TRBD2 covers 7 bases. The CDR3 extends over 15 amino acids. The J segment lost 9 bases and the V segment lost 6 bases, leaving 14 bases of the junction unmatched. Germline lookup yields CDR1 MNHEY and CDR2 SVGEGT. CDR3 bases: TGTGCCAGCAGGCCGTCGTGGGAGGGCCTTGTTGAGCAGTTCTTC. Protein sequence: CASRPSWEGLVEQFF.

The chain couples TRBV5-1 to TRBJ2-7; D is ambiguous. The CDR3 has 15 residues. Germline V lookup: CDR1 SGHRS, CDR2 YFSETQ. The germline V and J ends were trimmed by 0 bases and 7 bases, with 17 bases remaining between them. In DNA form, the CDR3 reads TGCGCCAGCAGCTTGGTCGGTAGCTCCTACAATGAGCAGTACTTC. Translating it yields CASSLVGSSYNEQYF.

The gene calls are TRBV11-2 and TRBJ2-5; TRBD2 agrees at 8 bases. V was pared by 0 bases and J by 5 bases, with 11 bases of the junction left unmatched. Per the germline V gene, CDR1 is SGHAT and CDR2 is FQNNGV. The CDR3 runs 17 residues. CDR3 protein: CASSLEPGLGLIETQYF. CDR3 nucleotides: TGTGCCAGCAGCTTAGAACCGGGACTAGGTTTGATTGAGACCCAGTACTTC.

The chain joins TRBV10-3 to TRBJ2-3, with TRBD2 matching over 11 bases. After removal of 7 bases from V and 7 bases from J, the junction contained 4 bases not matched to a gene. Germline V gives CDR1 ENHRY, CDR2 SYGVKD. This CDR3 is 13 amino acids long. CDR3: CAITSGGSYTQYF. In DNA, the CDR3 is TGTGCCATCACTAGCGGGGGGTCGTATACGCAGTATTTT.

The chain recombines TRBV2 with TRBJ1-5, with D unclear. The CDR3 is made up of 15 amino acids. Trimming removed 6 bases from V and 4 bases from J, with 16 bases in between. Germline loops: CDR1 SNHLY, CDR2 FYNNEI. The CDR3 DNA follows: TGTGCCAGCAGGGATGGACGGCGGAGAAATCAGCCCCAGCATTTT. It is translated as CASRDGRRRNQPQHF. Together with reference TRBV2 and TRBJ1-5, the CDR3 gives the full variable domain: EPEVTQTPSHQVTQMGQEVILRCVPISNHLYFYWYRQILGQKVEFLVSFYNNEISEKSEIFDDQFSVERPDGSNFTLKIRSTKLEDSAMYFCASRDGRRRNQPQHFGDGTRLSIL.

The table lists this clonotype with many counts. The J gene is TRBJ2-6, the V gene TRBV12-3 or TRBV12-4; D gene unclear. The V end lost 5 bases, the J end lost 0 bases, and 5 bases lay between the germline ends. This CDR3 spans 14 amino acids. In DNA form, the CDR3 reads TGTGCCAGCAGTCCCGCCTCTGGGGCCAACGTCCTGACTTTC. Translation gives CASSPASGANVLTF.

The chain has TRBV9 and TRBJ2-5; 10 positions match TRBD2. The CDR3 runs 17 residues. Unmatched junction bases numbered 9, after V lost 3 bases and J lost 1 base. Per the germline V gene, CDR1 is SGDLS and CDR2 is YYNGEE. The CDR3 region has the DNA TGTGCCAGCAGCGCGTCCCCCCTAGCGGGGGCCCAAGAGACCCAGTACTTC. Amino acids: CASSASPLAGAQETQYF.

The chain's CDR3 is CSVLGSGNQPQHF. The CDR3 nucleotides read TGCAGTGTACTCGGCAGTGGCAATCAGCCCCAGCATTTT. This chain links TRBV20-1 with TRBJ1-5; no clear D. Trimming shortened V by 7 bases and J by 2 bases, and 12 bases separated the two germline ends. The CDR3 consists of 13 residues. CDR1 and CDR2 (germline): DFQATT, SNEGSKA (reference sequence).

V and J are TRBV5-1 and TRBJ1-3, with TRBD1 as a possible D gene (5 bases). Trimming removed 2 bases from V and 4 bases from J, with 7 bases in between. Germline CDR1 is SGHRS and CDR2 is YFSETQ. The CDR3 has 13 amino acids. The CDR3, as DNA: TGCGCCAGCAGCTTCGGGACCGGAAACACCATATATTTT. This translates into CASSFGTGNTIYF.

This clonotype was seen at least ten times. This chain connects TRBV3-1 to TRBJ2-7; 9 bases are shared with TRBD2. The germline gives CDR1 LGHDT, CDR2 YNNKEL (reference sequence). The CDR3 consists of 17 residues. With 5 bases clipped from V and 5 bases from J, the junction kept 16 bases outside the gene matches. For the CDR3, the DNA is TGTGCCAGCAGCTCCATGAGGAGAGCGGGAGGAGTAAACGAGCAGTACTTC. Its protein is CASSSMRRAGGVNEQYF.

The chain carries TRBV7-9 and TRBJ2-5, with TRBD1 matching over 7 bases. The CDR3 has 15 amino acids. Trimming at V came to 1 base and at J to 1 base, leaving 3 bases not matched to a gene. In germline, CDR1 is SEHNR, CDR2 FQNEAQ (reference sequence). The CDR3 protein is CASSLVRDSQETQYF. The CDR3 DNA sequence: TGTGCCAGCAGCTTAGTTAGGGACAGCCAAGAGACCCAGTACTTC.

The genes are TRBV10-3 and TRBJ2-1; D call uncertain. Germline lookup yields CDR1 ENHRY and CDR2 SYGVKD. The CDR3 consists of 12 residues. V dropped 4 bases and J dropped 5 bases, with 6 bases sitting between them. In nucleotides, the CDR3 is TGTGCCATCAGTGGGCAAAACAATGAGCAGTTCTTC. Translating it yields CAISGQNNEQFF.

The rearrangement joins TRBV20-1 to TRBJ2-7; D not certain. This CDR3 contains 14 residues. The V gene's germline CDR1 is DFQATT and CDR2 SNEGSKA (reference sequence). V lost 0 bases and J 0 bases, leaving 9 bases between the germline ends. CDR3 nucleotides: TGCAGTGCTAGAGAGTGGGAATCCTCCTACGAGCAGTACTTC. It specifies CSAREWESSYEQYF.

The chain combines TRBV7-2 with TRBJ2-7; a possible D gene is TRBD1 (6 bases). CDR3 length: 14 residues. The germline V gene encodes CDR1 SGHTA and CDR2 FQGNSA. Trimming left V 4 bases short and J 2 bases short, with 12 bases between. The CDR3 here is CASSSWDTAYEQYF. CDR3 nucleotide sequence: TGTGCCAGCAGCTCCTGGGACACAGCCTACGAGCAGTACTTC.

This clonotype has at least ten counts. The rearrangement uses TRBV9 and TRBJ1-6; a weak D match, TRBD1 (5 bases). Germline loops: CDR1 SGDLS, CDR2 YYNGEE. The germline V and J ends were trimmed by 5 bases and 0 bases, with 12 bases remaining between them. The CDR3 is 16 amino acids. The CDR3 DNA is TGTGCCAGCAGTGGGGGGGAGGGCTCCTATAATTCACCCCTCCACTTT. Its translation: CASSGGEGSYNSPLHF.

This rearrangement joins TRBV12-3 or TRBV12-4 to TRBJ2-7, with D perhaps TRBD2 (5 bases). CDR3 size: 14 residues. V lost 3 bases, J lost 3 bases, and 12 bases lay in between. The CDR3 region is CASSFREGRYEQYF. The CDR3 nucleotides read TGTGCCAGCAGTTTTAGAGAGGGCCGCTACGAGCAGTACTTC.

This clonotype was picked up a small number of times. The J gene is TRBJ2-7, the V gene TRBV15; 8 bases match TRBD1. The V gene end was trimmed by 8 bases and the J gene end by 3 bases; junction bases not matched to a gene: 3. The CDR3 contains 12 residues. The V gene's germline CDR1 is LNHNV and CDR2 YYDKDF (reference sequence). CDR3 sequence: CATSDRVYEQYF. The CDR3 nucleotides are TGTGCCACCTCGGACAGGGTCTACGAGCAGTACTTC.

This sequence joins TRBV15 and TRBJ1-6; D might be TRBD1 (5 bases). The length of the CDR3 is 15 residues. Germline assignment: CDR1 LNHNV and CDR2 YYDKDF (reference sequence). The ends were cut back, 1 base at V and 5 bases at J, with 9 bases in the middle. DNA for the CDR3: TGTGCCACCAGCAGAGCCAGACAGAATAATTCACCCCTCCACTTT. Protein sequence: CATSRARQNNSPLHF.

There are a few counts of this clonotype. The chain is built from TRBV20-1 and TRBJ2-7; D might be TRBD1 (7 bases). Germline CDR1 and CDR2: DFQATT and SNEGSKA (reference sequence). The CDR3 is made up of 15 amino acids. Deletions cut 0 bases from V and 4 bases from J, with 16 bases between. The CDR3 DNA is TGCAGTGCTAGAGATTACGGCAGGGGGGAATACGAGCAGTACTTC. It is translated as CSARDYGRGEYEQYF.

In this sample, this clonotype turned up many times. V usage is TRBV12-3 or TRBV12-4 and J usage is TRBJ1-4; no clear D. CDR3 size: 12 residues. V was cut by 3 bases and J by 8 bases, with 7 bases left in between. This chain's CDR3 is CASSFPKEKLFF. CDR3 in DNA: TGTGCCAGCAGTTTCCCCAAAGAAAAACTGTTTTTT.

As for this clonotype: One end of the junction fails to match germline, which may point to a read error. The rearrangement links TRBV2 to TRBJ2-7; 10 nucleotides line up with TRBD1. Germline V CDR1 and CDR2: SNHLY, FYNNEI. The CDR3 loop spans 15 amino acids. CDR3 sequence: CASSRSPTGGHEQYF. The CDR3 DNA sequence: TGCGCCAGCAGCCGATCCCCGACAGGGGGCCACGAGCAGTACTTC.

This rearrangement joins TRBV20-1 to TRBJ1-1; unclear D gene. CDR1 DFQATT and CDR2 SNEGSKA come from the germline V gene (reference sequence). V was shortened by 0 bases and J by 0 bases, with 8 bases between the two germline ends. The CDR3 covers 14 residues. The CDR3 is CSARDRVMNTEAFF. The CDR3 DNA reads as TGCAGTGCTAGAGATAGGGTGATGAACACTGAAGCTTTCTTT.

This clonotype appeared many times. An end of the junction differs from the germline gene, which may be a read error. The J gene is TRBJ1-2, the V gene TRBV19; tentatively, D is TRBD1 (6 bases). Germline CDR1 and CDR2: LNHDA and SQIVND (reference sequence). The CDR3 totals 14 residues. The CDR3 sequence: CASSIAAGAYDYTF. In nucleotides, the CDR3 is TGTGCCAGTAGTATAGCGGCAGGGGCGTATGACTACACCTTC. Full variable domain (remainder filled in from reference TRBV19 and TRBJ1-2): DGGITQSPKYLFRKEGQNVTLSCEQNLNHDAMYWYRQDPGQGLRLIYYSQIVNDFQKGDIAEGYSVSREKKESFPLTVTSAQKNPTAFYLCASSIAAGAYDYTFGSGTRLTVV.

This chain uses TRBV9 with TRBJ2-5, with 12 bases lining up with TRBD1. After removal of 3 bases from V and 5 bases from J, the junction contained 8 bases not matched to a gene. The CDR3 is made up of 16 amino acids. Germline values: CDR1 SGDLS, CDR2 YYNGEE. The CDR3 bases are TGTGCCAGCAGCGCGGGGACAGGGGGCTATGGGGAGACCCAGTACTTC. This translates into CASSAGTGGYGETQYF.

Many counts were recorded for this clonotype. The chain joins TRBV2 to TRBJ1-2; D ambiguous. V lost 4 bases, J lost 4 bases, and 10 bases lay in between. The CDR3 totals 13 residues. Germline assignment: CDR1 SNHLY and CDR2 FYNNEI. CDR3 nucleotides: TGTGCCAGCAGTGTCGGACTGGGCTATGGCTACACCTTC. Amino acids: CASSVGLGYGYTF.

This clonotype showed up just a few times. The V and J genes are TRBV2 and TRBJ2-7; D is ambiguous. Trimming took off 4 bases at V and 5 bases at J, with 9 bases between the two ends. Germline CDR1 SNHLY, CDR2 FYNNEI. CDR3 length equals 12 residues. CDR3 nucleotide sequence: TGTGCCAGCAGTGTAGGCGATAACGAGCAGTACTTC. Protein product: CASSVGDNEQYF.